The 24 T cell receptor beta chains reported below all come from one sample, sequenced in a study of blood T cell repertoires in COVID-19. Sequencing was performed with immunoSEQ multiplex PCR; in TCRdb, only in-frame clones are kept and a portion is missing. The sample lists roughly 130,000 clones; almost 85% were seen once. Sequenced sample: PBMCs or T cells enriched from blood (not recorded which). The receptor source for this set is a woman aged 45-65 years with acute COVID-19.

The genes are TRBV4-2 and TRBJ2-2; 8 nucleotides align to TRBD1. V was clipped by 0 bases and J by 2 bases; unmatched bases: 2. From germline, CDR1 is LGHNA and CDR2 YNFKEQ. CDR3 length: 16 amino acids. The CDR3 region is CASSQEGTGNTGELFF. CDR3 nucleotide sequence: TGTGCCAGCAGCCAAGAGGGGACAGGAAACACCGGGGAGCTGTTTTTT.

V and J are TRBV24-1 and TRBJ1-5; D gene unclear. V lost 3 bases to trimming and J lost 0 bases, with 5 bases between them. In germline, CDR1 is KGHDR, CDR2 SFDVKD. CDR3 length equals 14 residues. The CDR3 protein is CATSDASSNQPQHF. The CDR3 DNA reads TGTGCCACCAGTGATGCCAGTAGCAATCAGCCCCAGCATTTT.

The gene calls are TRBV18 and TRBJ2-5, with D uncertain. The V end was cut by 0 bases, the J end by 3 bases, with 8 bases between. From germline, CDR1 is KGHSH and CDR2 LQKENI. This CDR3 has 14 amino acids. CDR3 protein: CASSPPSLEETQYF. The DNA for the CDR3 is TGTGCCAGCTCACCACCGAGTCTTGAAGAGACCCAGTACTTC.

The V gene is TRBV3-1 (or the pseudogene TRBV3-2), the J gene TRBJ2-7; D is undetermined. The length of the CDR3 is 12 residues. The germline V gene has CDR1 LGHDT and CDR2 YNNKEL (reference sequence). V was pared by 1 base and J by 1 base, with 2 bases between. CDR3 coding DNA: TGTGCCAGCAGCCAAGCGTCCTACGAGCAGTACTTC. Its translation is CASSQASYEQYF.

The gene calls are TRBV6-5 and TRBJ1-1; 8 bases fit TRBD1. The CDR3 sequence is 13 residues long. The V gene end was trimmed by 11 bases and the J gene end by 4 bases; junction bases not matched to a gene: 9. Germline assignment: CDR1 MNHEY and CDR2 SVGAGI. CDR3 in DNA: TGTGCCGGTAGGGAGACAGGGGTCACTGAAGCTTTCTTT. It specifies CAGRETGVTEAFF.

The chain carries TRBV12-3 or TRBV12-4 and TRBJ2-1; TRBD1 might be the D (5 bases). V shed 6 bases and J shed 8 bases, with 8 bases lying between them. The CDR3 totals 11 residues. The CDR3 bases are TGTGCCAGCAGGACAGCCGATGAGCAGTTCTTC. Translating it yields CASRTADEQFF.

The chain links TRBV29-1 to TRBJ2-1; TRBD1 matches at 10 bases. Trimming at V came to 5 bases and at J to 1 base, leaving 5 bases not matched to a gene. CDR3 length: 15 amino acids. The germline gives CDR1 SQVTM, CDR2 ANQGSEA. The CDR3 coding sequence is TGCAGCGTTAAGACAGGGGGCTTGTCCTACAATGAGCAGTTCTTC. Protein: CSVKTGGLSYNEQFF.

The chain is built from TRBV2 and TRBJ2-3, with 8 positions matching TRBD2. The V gene's germline CDR1 is SNHLY and CDR2 FYNNEI. V was pared by 8 bases and J by 1 base, with 8 bases of the junction left unmatched. This CDR3 contains 15 residues. DNA for the CDR3: TGTGCCAGCGCTAAGACTAGCGTTGGCACAGATACGCAGTATTTT. Residues: CASAKTSVGTDTQYF.

The chain joins TRBV6-2 or TRBV6-3 to TRBJ2-5, with 14 positions matching TRBD2. Germline loops: CDR1 MNHEY, CDR2 SVGEGT. Unmatched junction bases numbered 16, after V lost 5 bases and J lost 5 bases. This CDR3 spans 19 amino acids. The CDR3 sequence: CASSGKTGLAGAVSETQYF. The DNA for the CDR3 is TGTGCCAGCAGTGGGAAAACGGGACTAGCGGGAGCCGTTTCGGAGACCCAGTACTTC.

This chain connects TRBV6-1 to TRBJ2-2; 7 positions match TRBD1. Trimming cost V 2 bases and J 3 bases; bases outside gene matches: 12. The V gene's germline CDR1 is MNHNS and CDR2 SASEGT. The CDR3 is made up of 18 amino acids. CDR3 protein: CASSETERGRVYTGELFF. The CDR3 nucleotides read TGTGCCAGCAGTGAAACTGAGAGGGGGCGCGTGTACACCGGGGAGCTGTTTTTT.

This clone has only a few counts. The chain uses TRBV29-1 and TRBJ2-7; weak D call: TRBD2 (5 bases). The CDR3 spans 12 residues. The germline V gene encodes CDR1 SQVTM and CDR2 ANQGSEA. V was pared by 7 bases and J by 2 bases, with 12 bases between. The CDR3 sequence is CSARESAYEQYF. In DNA form, the CDR3 reads TGCAGCGCCCGGGAAAGTGCCTACGAGCAGTACTTC.

The V call is TRBV19, the J call TRBJ2-7; D remains unclear. The CDR3 length is 14 residues. Trimming left V 4 bases short and J 4 bases short, with 14 bases between. CDR1 and CDR2 from the germline V gene are LNHDA and SQIVND (reference sequence). CDR3 sequence reads: CASSKPGFEYEQYF. DNA for the CDR3: TGTGCCAGTAGTAAACCGGGTTTCGAGTACGAGCAGTACTTC.

J is TRBJ2-5 and V is TRBV5-1, with a weak D call TRBD1 (6 bases). Trimming shortened V by 5 bases and J by 4 bases, and 12 bases separated the two germline ends. The germline V gene encodes CDR1 SGHRS and CDR2 YFSETQ. CDR3 length: 13 residues. The DNA of the CDR3 is TGCGCCAGCAGGGTAGGGGGTGGAGAGACCCAGTACTTC. Protein: CASRVGGGETQYF.

The chain joins TRBV29-1 to TRBJ2-7, with 8 bases lining up with TRBD2. The CDR3 has 14 amino acids. Losses at the gene ends were 4 bases for V and 4 bases for J; bases not matched to a gene: 9. From germline, CDR1 is SQVTM and CDR2 ANQGSEA. The CDR3 protein is CSVVKRESAYEQYF. As DNA, the CDR3 is TGCAGCGTTGTAAAGCGGGAGTCTGCGTACGAGCAGTACTTC.

The rearrangement uses TRBV4-1 and TRBJ2-7; 9 bases line up with TRBD1. The trim removed 3 bases at V and 6 bases at J, leaving 12 bases unmatched. CDR3 length: 16 amino acids. Germline CDR1 and CDR2: MGHRA and YSYEKL. CDR3 in DNA: TGCGCCAGCAGCCATCCTCCGGGACAGGGATGGAGCGAGCAGTACTTC. This translates into CASSHPPGQGWSEQYF.

The V gene is TRBV11-3, the J gene TRBJ2-3; 13 bases agree with TRBD2. Germline values: CDR1 SGHNT, CDR2 YENEEA. The V gene end was trimmed by 3 bases and the J gene end by 2 bases; junction bases not matched to a gene: 2. The CDR3 spans 16 residues. The CDR3 here is CASSFGTSGITDTQYF. DNA of the CDR3: TGTGCCAGCAGCTTTGGGACTAGCGGGATCACAGATACGCAGTATTTT. Looking up the rest from reference TRBV11-3 and TRBJ2-3 gives the full variable domain: EAGVVQSPRYKIIEKKQPVAFWCNPISGHNTLYWYLQNLGQGPELLIRYENEEAVDDSQLPKDRFSAERLKGVDSTLKIQPAELGDSAVYLCASSFGTSGITDTQYFGPGTRLTVL.

This clone has a handful of counts. V gene TRBV6-5 combines with J gene TRBJ1-2, with 8 bases identical to TRBD1. Trimming removed 7 bases from V and 7 bases from J; junction bases left unmatched: 8. This CDR3 has 13 amino acids. Germline lookup yields CDR1 MNHEY and CDR2 SVGAGI. The CDR3 here is CASTYDRGRGYTF. CDR3 sequence (DNA): TGTGCCAGCACCTATGACAGGGGTCGTGGCTACACCTTC.

This clone was picked up one time. The chain couples TRBV7-9 to TRBJ2-5; TRBD2 agrees at 9 bases. The CDR3 loop spans 14 amino acids. Germline V gene data show CDR1 as SEHNR and CDR2 as FQNEAQ (reference sequence). Losses at the gene ends were 7 bases for V and 2 bases for J; bases not matched to a gene: 5. Here the CDR3 DNA reads TGTGCCAGCACTAGAGCGGGAGGACAAGAGACCCAGTACTTC. Protein sequence: CASTRAGGQETQYF.

The rearrangement links TRBV19 to TRBJ1-5; D may be TRBD1 (5 bases). The CDR3 covers 14 residues. Trimming took 1 base from V and 6 from J, leaving 10 bases between them. Looked up from germline, CDR1 is LNHDA and CDR2 is SQIVND (reference sequence). CDR3 in amino acids: CASSIGVGGQPQHF. For the CDR3, the DNA is TGTGCCAGTAGTATAGGTGTGGGGGGTCAGCCCCAGCATTTT.

This clone was observed a few times. This chain uses TRBV19 with TRBJ1-1; 8 positions agree with TRBD1. Germline CDR1 reads LNHDA; CDR2 reads SQIVND (reference sequence). V dropped 6 bases and J dropped 3; count of bases not matched to a gene: 12. The CDR3 has 16 amino acids. The CDR3 nucleotides read TGTGCCAGTAGACCGATAAACCAGGGGGCGGACACTGAAGCTTTCTTT. It is translated as CASRPINQGADTEAFF.

The chain combines TRBV5-5 with TRBJ2-1; TRBD2 aligns across 10 bases. CDR3 length: 16 residues. Germline lookup yields CDR1 SGHKS and CDR2 YYEKEE (reference sequence). With V trimmed by 6 bases and J by 3 bases, 9 bases remained unmatched. CDR3 sequence: CASTGMLAGVYNEQFF. The CDR3 DNA is TGTGCCAGCACGGGGATGCTAGCGGGAGTCTACAATGAGCAGTTCTTC.

V is TRBV6-1 and J is TRBJ2-7, with TRBD1 identical over 7 bases. The CDR3 covers 16 residues. The germline gives CDR1 MNHNS, CDR2 SASEGT. V dropped 2 bases and J dropped 0; count of bases not matched to a gene: 7. CDR3 bases: TGTGCCAGCAGTGAAATGAGGACAGGTGCCTCCTACGAGCAGTACTTC. This codes for CASSEMRTGASYEQYF.

The chain joins TRBV6-4 to TRBJ2-3; possibly TRBD2 for D (5 bases). The CDR3 has 16 amino acids. Trimming took 0 bases from V and 0 from J, leaving 10 bases between them. Germline lookup yields CDR1 MRHNA and CDR2 SNTAGT. This CDR3 is CASSDSSEGSTDTQYF. The CDR3 DNA reads TGTGCCAGCAGTGACTCGTCAGAGGGAAGCACAGATACGCAGTATTTT.

This chain connects TRBV11-2 to TRBJ1-6; D is ambiguous. The CDR3 spans 14 residues. V shed 3 bases and J shed 10 bases, with 13 bases lying between them. CDR1 and CDR2 (germline): SGHAT, FQNNGV. The CDR3 is CASSFKLEGSPLHF. The CDR3, as DNA: TGTGCCAGCAGCTTTAAATTAGAGGGATCACCCCTCCACTTT.